One and the same sample provided the 5 T cell receptor beta chains below, sequenced in a study of CD8 T cells in Susac syndrome. Roughly 0.45 to 1 ug RNA was reverse transcribed with random hexamers. TCRdb recomputed calls from the immunoSEQ multiplex PCR reads with MiXCR, one row per CDR3 protein. Of 150,000 to 180,000 distinct CDR3 sequences in the sample, just under 97% are singletons; the top ten hold 0.13% to 0.15%. Material: CD8+ T cells from PBMCs. The source of these receptors is a human donor with multiple sclerosis.

This clonotype came up once. The chain couples TRBV20-1 to TRBJ2-3; D is ambiguous. Germline V gene sequence: CDR1 DFQATT, CDR2 SNEGSKA (reference sequence). The V end lost 3 bases, the J end lost 5 bases, and 9 bases lay between the germline ends. The CDR3 is made up of 12 amino acids. CDR3 DNA: TGCAGTGCTAGCGAACTGATAGATACGCAGTATTTT. It codes for CSASELIDTQYF.

This chain connects TRBV18 to TRBJ2-7; possibly TRBD1 or TRBD2 for D (5 bases each). The CDR3 length is 13 residues. V was clipped by 2 bases and J by 6 bases, with 11 bases between them. Germline V gene data show CDR1 as KGHSH and CDR2 as LQKENI. This CDR3 is CASSPSGGGEQYF. In DNA, the CDR3 is TGTGCCAGCTCACCAAGTGGGGGTGGCGAGCAGTACTTC.

The chain has TRBV30 and TRBJ1-1; D is possibly TRBD1 (5 bases). The CDR3 runs to 14 residues. Germline V CDR1 and CDR2: GTSNPN, SVGIG (reference sequence). Trimming took off 2 bases at V and 1 base at J, with 11 bases between the two ends. The CDR3 DNA sequence: TGTGCCTGGAGTTGGGGGGTGGAGAACACTGAAGCTTTCTTT. Translating gives CAWSWGVENTEAFF.

This chain connects TRBV29-1 to TRBJ2-7, with D maybe TRBD1 (6 bases). The CDR3 consists of 13 residues. Germline V lookup: CDR1 SQVTM, CDR2 ANQGSEA. V was trimmed by 6 bases and J by 3 bases, leaving 15 bases between them. The CDR3 region has the DNA TGCAGCGTCCTCACAACGGACAGCTACGAGCAGTACTTC. It translates to CSVLTTDSYEQYF.

This chain links TRBV7-2 with TRBJ2-5; D gene ambiguous. CDR3 length equals 15 residues. Germline V lookup: CDR1 SGHTA, CDR2 FQGNSA. V was clipped by 2 bases and J by 1 base, with 11 bases between them. CDR3 sequence reads: CASSLIGSTQETQYF. The DNA of the CDR3 is TGTGCCAGCAGCTTAATAGGCAGCACCCAAGAGACCCAGTACTTC.